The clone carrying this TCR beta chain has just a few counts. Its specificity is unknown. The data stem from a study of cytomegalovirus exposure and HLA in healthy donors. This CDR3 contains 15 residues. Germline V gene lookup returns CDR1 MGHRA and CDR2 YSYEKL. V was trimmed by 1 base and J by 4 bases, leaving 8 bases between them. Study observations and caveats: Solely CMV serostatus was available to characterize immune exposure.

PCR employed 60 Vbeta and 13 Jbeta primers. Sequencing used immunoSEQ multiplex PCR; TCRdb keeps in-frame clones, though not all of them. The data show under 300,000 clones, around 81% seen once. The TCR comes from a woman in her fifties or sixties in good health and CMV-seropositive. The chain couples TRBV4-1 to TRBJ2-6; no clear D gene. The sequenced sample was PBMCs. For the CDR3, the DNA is TGCGCCAGCAGCCAAGGAGCTCTAGGGGCCAACGTCCTGACTTTC. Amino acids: CASSQGALGANVLTF.